This TCR beta chain was observed in a study of shared clonotypes between healthy human individuals. As to this clone: Antigen unknown.

Assay execution took place at the deep level. Across several immunoSEQ plates, the genomic DNA of each subset was split evenly. The data were produced by immunoSEQ multiplex PCR, yet TCRdb's version contains in-frame clones alone and is incomplete. This table holds a few million clones, approximately 93% found once. CD4+ cells were split into CD45RA+ naive and CD45RA-negative memory subsets. Study results and caveats: Non-shared clonotypes displayed generation probabilities falling below those of clonotypes present in all four donors.

This CDR3 region has 12 residues. Trimming left V 0 bases short and J 6 bases short, with 7 bases between. Specimen: naive CD4+ T cells from PBMCs. Subset: CD45RA+ positively selected. The origin of this receptor is a man aged 18 to 30 in good health. Some clones in this sample may be carry-over from other donors' samples. The V call is TRBV5-3, the J call TRBJ2-7; D unresolved. TRBV5-3 counts as an open reading frame of uncertain function. The CDR3 sequence is CARSLVGREQYF. The DNA for the CDR3 is TGTGCCAGAAGCTTGGTGGGTCGCGAGCAGTACTTC.